A single T cell receptor beta chain is shown here with its context. Deletions cut 3 bases from V and 0 bases from J, with 9 bases between. The CDR3 is made up of 15 amino acids. CDR1 is SGHRS and CDR2 is YFSETQ in the germline V gene. These data are taken from a study of blood T cell repertoires in COVID-19. Assay used: immunoSEQ multiplex PCR; TCRdb lists only in-frame clones, some missing. This table has 300,000 to 350,000 clones, roughly 90% appearing once. The clonotype comes from a young woman with acute COVID-19. Input material: PBMCs or T cells enriched from blood (not recorded which). V gene TRBV5-1 combines with J gene TRBJ2-2; weak D call: TRBD1 (5 bases). For the CDR3, the DNA is TGCGCCAGCAGCTCCCAGGGCGCGAACACCGGGGAGCTGTTTTTT. The encoded protein is CASSSQGANTGELFF.